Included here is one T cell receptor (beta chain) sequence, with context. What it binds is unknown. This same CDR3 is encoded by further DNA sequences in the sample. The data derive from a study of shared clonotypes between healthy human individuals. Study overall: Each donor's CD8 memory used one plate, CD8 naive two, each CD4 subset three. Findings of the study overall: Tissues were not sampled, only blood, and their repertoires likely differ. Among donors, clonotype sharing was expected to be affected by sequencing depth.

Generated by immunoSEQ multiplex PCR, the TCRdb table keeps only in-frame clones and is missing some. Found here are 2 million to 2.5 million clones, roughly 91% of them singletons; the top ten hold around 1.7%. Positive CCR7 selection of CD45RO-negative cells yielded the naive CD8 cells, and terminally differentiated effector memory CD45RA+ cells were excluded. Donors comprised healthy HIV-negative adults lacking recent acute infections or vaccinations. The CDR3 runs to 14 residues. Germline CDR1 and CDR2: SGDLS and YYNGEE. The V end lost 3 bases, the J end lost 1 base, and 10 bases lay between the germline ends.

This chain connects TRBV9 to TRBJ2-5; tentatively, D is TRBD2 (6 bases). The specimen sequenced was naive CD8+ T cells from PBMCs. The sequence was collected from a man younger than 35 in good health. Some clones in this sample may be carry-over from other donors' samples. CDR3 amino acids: CASSGGGSQETQYF. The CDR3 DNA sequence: TGTGCCAGCAGCGGCGGAGGGTCCCAAGAGACCCAGTACTTC.